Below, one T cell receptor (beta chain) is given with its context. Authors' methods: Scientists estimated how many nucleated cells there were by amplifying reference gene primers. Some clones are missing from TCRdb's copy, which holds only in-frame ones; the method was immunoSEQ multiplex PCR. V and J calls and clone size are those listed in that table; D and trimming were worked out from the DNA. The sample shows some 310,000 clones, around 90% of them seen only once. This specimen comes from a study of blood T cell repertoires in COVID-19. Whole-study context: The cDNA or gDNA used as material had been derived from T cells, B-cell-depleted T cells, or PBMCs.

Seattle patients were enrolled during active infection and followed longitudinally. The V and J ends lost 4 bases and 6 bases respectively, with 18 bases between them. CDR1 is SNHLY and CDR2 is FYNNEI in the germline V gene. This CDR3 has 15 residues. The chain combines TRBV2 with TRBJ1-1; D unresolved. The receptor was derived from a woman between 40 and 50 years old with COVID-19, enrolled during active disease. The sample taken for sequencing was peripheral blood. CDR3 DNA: TGTGCCAGCAGTGGGGTTCAGGTACCCCTATCTGAAGCTTTCTTT. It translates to CASSGVQVPLSEAFF. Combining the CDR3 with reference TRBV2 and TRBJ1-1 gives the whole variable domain EPEVTQTPSHQVTQMGQEVILRCVPISNHLYFYWYRQILGQKVEFLVSFYNNEISEKSEIFDDQFSVERPDGSNFTLKIRSTKLEDSAMYFCASSGVQVPLSEAFFGQGTRLTVV.